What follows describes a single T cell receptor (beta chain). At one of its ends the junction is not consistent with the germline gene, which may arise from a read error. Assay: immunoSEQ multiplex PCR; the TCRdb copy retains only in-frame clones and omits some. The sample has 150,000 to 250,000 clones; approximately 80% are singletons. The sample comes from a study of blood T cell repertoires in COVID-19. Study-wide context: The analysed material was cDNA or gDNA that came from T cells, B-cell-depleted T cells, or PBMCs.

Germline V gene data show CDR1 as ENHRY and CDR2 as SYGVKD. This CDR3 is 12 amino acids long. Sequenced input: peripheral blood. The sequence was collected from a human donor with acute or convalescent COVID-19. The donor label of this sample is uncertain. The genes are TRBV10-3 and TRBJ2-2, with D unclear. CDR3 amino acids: CAKKRATAELFF. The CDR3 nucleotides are TGTGCCAAGAAGCGTGCCACCGCGGAGCTGTTTTTT.